The source of this T cell receptor (beta chain) is a study of blood T cells in healthy people across ages. Overall study findings and caveats: Fewer expanded clones and more diversity marked long-lived versus aged donors.

Sample-barcoded 5' priming and a J-beta primer mix drove a second PCR of about 6 to 12 cycles. TCRdb ran MiXCR on the 5' RACE reads and lists one entry per CDR3 protein. The table shows 700,000 or so distinct CDR3 sequences, with 35% to 50% occurring only once. This clonotype showed up just once. The antigen remains undetermined. Looked up from germline, CDR1 is LGHDT and CDR2 is YNNKEL (reference sequence). The CDR3 contains 12 residues. V was clipped by 1 base and J by 11 bases, with 11 bases between them. The sample consisted of blood. This TCR came from a man at least 80 years old in good health. This chain joins TRBV3-1 and TRBJ1-1; tentative D call: TRBD1 (5 bases). DNA for the CDR3: TGTGCCAGCAGCCAAGGGGAGGGGCGGGCTTTCTTT. Its translation: CASSQGEGRAFF.